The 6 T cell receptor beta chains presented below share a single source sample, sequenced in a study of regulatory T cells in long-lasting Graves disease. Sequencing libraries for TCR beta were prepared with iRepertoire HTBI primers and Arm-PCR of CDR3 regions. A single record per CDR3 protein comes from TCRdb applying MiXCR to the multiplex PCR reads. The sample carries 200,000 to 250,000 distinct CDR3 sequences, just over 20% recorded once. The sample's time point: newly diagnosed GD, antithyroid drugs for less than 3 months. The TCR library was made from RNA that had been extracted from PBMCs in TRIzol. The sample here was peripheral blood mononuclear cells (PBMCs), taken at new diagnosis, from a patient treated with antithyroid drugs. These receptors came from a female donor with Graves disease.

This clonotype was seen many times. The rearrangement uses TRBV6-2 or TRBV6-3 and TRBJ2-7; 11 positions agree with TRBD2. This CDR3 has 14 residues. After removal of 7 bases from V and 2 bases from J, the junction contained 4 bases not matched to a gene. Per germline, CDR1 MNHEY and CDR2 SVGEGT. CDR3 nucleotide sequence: TGTGCCAGCAATCTAGCGGGAGGAGCCTACGAGCAGTACTTC. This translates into CASNLAGGAYEQYF.

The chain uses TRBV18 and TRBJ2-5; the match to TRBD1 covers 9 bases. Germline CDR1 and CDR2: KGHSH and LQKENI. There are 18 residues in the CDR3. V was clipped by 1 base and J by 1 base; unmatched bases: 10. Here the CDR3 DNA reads TGTGCCAGCTCACCACAGTCGGCCCCGACAGGGGGCCAAGAGACCCAGTACTTC. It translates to CASSPQSAPTGGQETQYF.

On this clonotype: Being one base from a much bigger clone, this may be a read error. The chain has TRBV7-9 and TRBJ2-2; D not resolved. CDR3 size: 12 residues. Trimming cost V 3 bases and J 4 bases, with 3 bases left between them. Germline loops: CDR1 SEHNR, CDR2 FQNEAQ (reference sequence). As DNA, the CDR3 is TGTGCCAGCAGCTTCGTCACCGGGGAGCTGTTTTTT. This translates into CASSFVTGELFF.

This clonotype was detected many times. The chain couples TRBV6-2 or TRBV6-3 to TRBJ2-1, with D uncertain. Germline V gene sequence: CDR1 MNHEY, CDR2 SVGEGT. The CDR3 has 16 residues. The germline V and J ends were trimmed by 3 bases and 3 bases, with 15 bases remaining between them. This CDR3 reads CASSYSDAGSYNEQFF. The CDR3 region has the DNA TGTGCCAGCAGTTATTCCGACGCAGGCAGCTACAATGAGCAGTTCTTC.

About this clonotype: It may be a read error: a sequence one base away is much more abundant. The CDR3 bases are TGTGCCAGCAGTTACTTCCACCGGGACAGGAGATTGGGGTACCAAGAGACCCAGTACTTC. This encodes CASSYFHRDRRLGYQETQYF. This rearrangement joins TRBV6-5 to TRBJ2-5, with TRBD1 matching 8 bases. CDR3 length: 20 amino acids. The V gene's germline CDR1 is MNHEY and CDR2 SVGAGI. Losses at the gene ends were 1 base for V and 0 bases for J; bases not matched to a gene: 16.

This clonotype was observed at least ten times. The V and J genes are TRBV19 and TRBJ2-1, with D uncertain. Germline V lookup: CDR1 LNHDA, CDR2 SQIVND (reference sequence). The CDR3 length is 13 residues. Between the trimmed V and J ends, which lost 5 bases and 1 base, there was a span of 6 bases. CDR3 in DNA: TGTGCCAGTAGTGGGGTGTCCTACAATGAGCAGTTCTTC. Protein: CASSGVSYNEQFF.